A selection of T cell receptor beta chains follows, all from one sample in a study of cytomegalovirus exposure and HLA in healthy donors. Sequenced by immunoSEQ multiplex PCR; TCRdb stores in-frame clones only, minus some. The sample comprises over 100,000 clones, under 90% of which are singletons, and over 3% rests with the top ten. The sequenced sample consisted of PBMCs. These receptors were obtained from a man aged 25-45 years in good health and CMV-seronegative. CDR3s include the opening cysteine and the closing phenylalanine or tryptophan. Each record gives: V gene, D gene, clone size, J gene, CDR3 DNA, CDR3 protein. D genes are given only for firm matches. A row's size may be missing; if present it is once, few, many or a size class.

TRBV28	TRBD1	NA	TRBJ1-4	TGTGCCAGCGGGACAGGGTGGGATGAAAAACTGTTTTTT	CASGTGWDEKLFF
TRBV11-1	TRBD2	NA	TRBJ2-1	TGTGCCAGCAGCTCCCTCGGGACTAGCGGGTCCTCCTACAATGAGCAGTTCTTC	CASSSLGTSGSSYNEQFF
TRBV6-6	NA	NA	TRBJ2-6	TGTGCCAGCAGTTACGCACCAGGGGCCGGGGCCAACGTCCTGACTTTC	CASSYAPGAGANVLTF
TRBV10-3	NA	NA	TRBJ1-6	TGTGCCATCAGTGCCGCAGGGGCTAATTCACCCCTCCACTTT	CAISAAGANSPLHF
TRBV6-5	TRBD1	once	TRBJ2-5	TGTGCCAGCAGTTACCGGGACAGTCCGGAGACCCAGTACTTC	CASSYRDSPETQYF
TRBV7-9	TRBD1	NA	TRBJ1-2	TGTGCCAGCAGCTCCTTGGACAGGGGAAGATATGGCTACACCTTC	CASSSLDRGRYGYTF
TRBV28	NA	NA	TRBJ1-3	TGTGCCAGCAGTTTACTTCCGACAGCTGGAAACACCATATATTTT	CASSLLPTAGNTIYF
TRBV28	NA	NA	TRBJ1-1	TGTGCCAGCAGTTTAGACTCTCGGGTGTTCAGTGAAGCTTTCTTT	CASSLDSRVFSEAFF
TRBV6-5	TRBD1	NA	TRBJ1-1	TGTGCCAGCGGTGTCGACAGGGGAAACACTGAAGCTTTCTTT	CASGVDRGNTEAFF
TRBV5-1	TRBD2	NA	TRBJ2-1	TGCGCCAGCAGCTTTTTCGGGGGGAATGAGCAGTTCTTC	CASSFFGGNEQFF
TRBV11-3	NA	few	TRBJ1-1	TGTGCCAGCAGCTTAGGCGCAGGGGCGGTGAACACTGAAGCTTTCTTT	CASSLGAGAVNTEAFF
TRBV14	NA	once	TRBJ1-2	TGTGCCAGCAGCCAAGATCTCGCCGGCAGGGGCTACACCTTC	CASSQDLAGRGYTF
TRBV14	NA	NA	TRBJ2-6	TGTGCCAGCAGCCTCCGACTGGGCTCTGGGGCCAACGTCCTGACTTTC	CASSLRLGSGANVLTF
TRBV25-1	NA	once	TRBJ1-3	TGTGCCAGCAGTGAATCCGGGGGGCCTGGTGGAAACACCATATATTTT	CASSESGGPGGNTIYF
TRBV5-4	TRBD1	NA	TRBJ1-2	TGTGCCAGCAGCTTCGGGACAGGGGTTGGCTACACCTTC	CASSFGTGVGYTF
TRBV6-1	TRBD1	NA	TRBJ2-3	TGTGCCAGTAGAATAACAGGGGGAAGAAATACGCAGTATTTT	CASRITGGRNTQYF
TRBV27	NA	NA	TRBJ2-1	TGTGCCAGCAAGTTTCAGGGTCTCAATGAGCAGTTCTTC	CASKFQGLNEQFF
TRBV4-1	TRBD2	NA	TRBJ2-7	TGCGCCAGCAGTCTAAAAAAACCTAGCGGGGGGACTGGGTACGACGAGCAGTACTTC	CASSLKKPSGGTGYDEQYF
TRBV19	NA	NA	TRBJ1-2	TGTGCCAGTAGTTCGACAGCTAACTATGGCTACACCTTC	CASSSTANYGYTF
TRBV7-2	NA	NA	TRBJ2-7	TGTGCCAGCAGCCCATCGACAGGCTCCTACGAGCAGTACTTC	CASSPSTGSYEQYF
TRBV5-6	TRBD1	NA	TRBJ1-2	TGTGCCAGCAGCGGGAACAGGGGCTATGGCTACACCTTC	CASSGNRGYGYTF
TRBV7-9	TRBD1	NA	TRBJ1-2	TGTGCCAGCAGCCCCGGACAGGGTGACTATGGCTACACCTTC	CASSPGQGDYGYTF
TRBV28	TRBD1	NA	TRBJ1-6	TGTGCCCACGGGACAGGGTTTTCACCCCTCCACTTT	CAHGTGFSPLHF
TRBV11-2	NA	few	TRBJ1-2	TGTGCCAGCAGCCCTGGACAAGACTATGGCTACACCTTC	CASSPGQDYGYTF
TRBV6-6	TRBD2	NA	TRBJ2-3	TGTGCCAGCAGTCCTCCTAGCGGGGGGCTTGCGCAGTATTTT	CASSPPSGGLAQYF
TRBV19	TRBD2	NA	TRBJ2-3	TGTGCCAGTAGTTTAGCGGGGAGAATCACAGATACGCAGTATTTT	CASSLAGRITDTQYF
TRBV7-9	TRBD1	NA	TRBJ2-7	TGTGCCAGCAGCCCGGGGACAGGGCGACAGGGGTACGAGCAGTACTTC	CASSPGTGRQGYEQYF
TRBV7-2	TRBD2	NA	TRBJ2-5	TGTGCCAGCAGCGAGGGACTAGCCCAAGAGACCCAGTACTTC	CASSEGLAQETQYF
TRBV11-2	NA	NA	TRBJ1-2	TGTGCCAGCAGCCAAAACTATGGCTACACCTTC	CASSQNYGYTF
TRBV6-5	NA	NA	TRBJ1-6	TGTGCCAGCAGCGACACCGGGATAGACGGTTCACCCCTCCACTTT	CASSDTGIDGSPLHF
TRBV19	NA	NA	TRBJ1-5	TGTGCCAGTAGTGGTTGGGCGAATCAGCCCCAGCATTTT	CASSGWANQPQHF
TRBV2	TRBD1	NA	TRBJ1-2	TGTGCCAGCGACGTTGACAGGGGAGGCTATGGCTACACCTTC	CASDVDRGGYGYTF
TRBV5-1	TRBD2	NA	TRBJ2-3	TGCGCCAGCACTGCGGGACTAGCGGGGTTGGCCATCACAGATACGCAGTATTTT	CASTAGLAGLAITDTQYF
TRBV4-3	TRBD1	once	TRBJ1-2	TGCGCCAGCAGCCAGTTCGGACAGGGCTATGGCTACACCTTC	CASSQFGQGYGYTF
TRBV4-3	TRBD2	NA	TRBJ2-3	TGCGCCAGCAGCCAAACTGTAGCGGGGTTCTCCACAGATACGCAGTATTTT	CASSQTVAGFSTDTQYF
TRBV27	TRBD1	once	TRBJ1-2	TGTGCCAGCAGTTTATCGGCAGGGGGCGAAATACCCAACTATGGCTACACCTTC	CASSLSAGGEIPNYGYTF
TRBV9	TRBD1	few	TRBJ1-1	TGTGCCAGCAGCCCACGGGACAGGGTAACTGAAGCTTTCTTT	CASSPRDRVTEAFF
TRBV9	TRBD1	NA	TRBJ1-6	TGTGCCAGCAGCTACAGGGGGGTAAAGAATTCACCCCTCCACTTT	CASSYRGVKNSPLHF
TRBV7-9	TRBD1	NA	TRBJ2-5	TGTGCCAGCAGCCACCGACAGGGGTGGGAAGAGACCCAGTACTTC	CASSHRQGWEETQYF
TRBV6-1	NA	once	TRBJ1-1	TGTGCCAGCAGTGAAAGAGGGTTTAGAGCTTTCTTT	CASSERGFRAFF
TRBV18	TRBD1	NA	TRBJ2-7	TGTGCCAGCTCACGGACCCGGGACAGGGTGAACTACGAGCAGTACTTC	CASSRTRDRVNYEQYF
TRBV9	TRBD1	NA	TRBJ1-6	TGTGCCAGCAGCTACAGGGGGCGCGGTCCCAATTCACCCCTCCACTTT	CASSYRGRGPNSPLHF
TRBV7-6	NA	NA	TRBJ2-7	TGTGCCAGCAGCTTAGAGGCAGGTAGCTCCTACGAGCAGTACTTC	CASSLEAGSSYEQYF
TRBV29-1	NA	NA	TRBJ1-2	TGCAGCGTTGAAGGGAGGGCTAACTATGGCTACACCTTC	CSVEGRANYGYTF
TRBV19	NA	NA	TRBJ2-3	TGTGCCAGTAGTACCCACCCGTCAGGGCCTAGCACAGATACGCAGTATTTT	CASSTHPSGPSTDTQYF
TRBV6-5	NA	NA	TRBJ1-5	TGTGCCAGCCGAGACAGGTATAGCAATCAGCCCCAGCATTTT	CASRDRYSNQPQHF
TRBV6-1	TRBD1	NA	TRBJ2-3	TGTGCCAGCAGTGAAAGCCTACAGGGGTTGTGGGACACAGATACGCAGTATTTT	CASSESLQGLWDTDTQYF
TRBV7-2	TRBD1	once	TRBJ1-5	TGTGCCAGCAGCTCCACAACAGGGGGCGGTGGTAAGCCCCAGCATTTT	CASSSTTGGGGKPQHF
TRBV28	TRBD1	NA	TRBJ1-6	TGTGCCAGCATCCGGGACAGGGGCAATTCACCCCTCCACTTT	CASIRDRGNSPLHF
TRBV18	NA	once	TRBJ2-2	TGTGCCAGCTCACCAGCGTTAGGAGGGTCGGGCACCGGGGAGCTGTTTTTT	CASSPALGGSGTGELFF